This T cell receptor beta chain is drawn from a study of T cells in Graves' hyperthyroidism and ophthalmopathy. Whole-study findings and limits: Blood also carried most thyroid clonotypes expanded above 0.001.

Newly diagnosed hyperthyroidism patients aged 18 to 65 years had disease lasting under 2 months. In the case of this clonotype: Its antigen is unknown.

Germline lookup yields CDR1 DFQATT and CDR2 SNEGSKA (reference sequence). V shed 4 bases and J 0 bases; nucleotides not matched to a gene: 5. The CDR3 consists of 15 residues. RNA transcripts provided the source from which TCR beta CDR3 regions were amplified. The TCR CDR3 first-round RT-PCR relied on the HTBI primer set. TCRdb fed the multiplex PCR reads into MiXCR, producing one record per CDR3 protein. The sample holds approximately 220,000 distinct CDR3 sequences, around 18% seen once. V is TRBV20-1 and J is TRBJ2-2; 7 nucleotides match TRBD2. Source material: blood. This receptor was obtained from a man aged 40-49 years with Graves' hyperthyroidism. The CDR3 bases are TGCAGTGCTAAAGAGCGGGGCGCGAACACCGGGGAGCTGTTTTTT. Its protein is CSAKERGANTGELFF.